The rows below give T cell receptor beta chains drawn from one sample of a study of OX40 agonist ivuxolimab in advanced cancers. Libraries were prepared by immunoSEQ multiplex PCR; TCRdb keeps only in-frame clonotypes and omits some of them. The table shows roughly 18,000 clones, with 60% to 70% occurring only once. The sequencing used CD4+ or CD8+ T cells sorted from blood, collected in a trial of the OX40 agonist ivuxolimab. The source of these receptors is an adult with an advanced solid tumor such as melanoma, head and neck, liver or kidney cancer. CDR3s leave out the opening cysteine and the closing phenylalanine or tryptophan. The order of the fields is J gene, V gene, CDR3 protein.

TRBJ2-7 TRBV27 ASSFGGWAEQY
TRBJ2-1 TRBV28 ASSAGTSTNNEQF
TRBJ1-5 TRBV28 ASSFLVEGQPQH
- TRBV5-4 ASSLEPEYEQY
TRBJ2-3 TRBV6-6 ASSYTGVTDTQY
TRBJ2-7 TRBV5-1 ASSLVAGGLYEQY
TRBJ2-7 TRBV7-8 ASSLGLGNSYEQY
TRBJ2-7 TRBV5-1 ASSLANTGEQY
TRBJ1-2 TRBV28 ASSLPVSNYGYT
TRBJ2-3 TRBV13 ASSQLTGGRADTQY
TRBJ1-3 TRBV7-9 ASSLARFSGNTIY
TRBJ2-1 TRBV30 ASGTSPYNEQF
TRBJ2-7 TRBV27 ASSMSGSLVHYEQY
TRBJ2-7 TRBV10-3 AISDPPYEQY
TRBJ1-2 TRBV5-6 ASSFRGLYGYT
TRBJ2-1 TRBV2 ASSEILDGYNEQF
TRBJ1-5 TRBV4-1 ASSRFSGTFGEGNQPQH
TRBJ2-2 TRBV7-9 ASSWTAMNTGELF
TRBJ2-7 TRBV28 ASSFLTGASGQQY
TRBJ2-7 TRBV19 ASSSGTGGIYEQY
TRBJ1-2 TRBV27 ASSLVRDYGYT
TRBJ2-3 TRBV27 ASSLSSGRTDTQY
TRBJ1-2 TRBV7-9 ASSSGDNYGYT
TRBJ2-2 TRBV4-3 ASSQDRANTGELF
TRBJ1-2 TRBV4-2 ASSQDMQGAVYGYT
TRBJ1-2 TRBV27 ASSLTGNYGYT
TRBJ1-2 TRBV4-3 ASSQDLGGRSYGYT
TRBJ2-3 TRBV7-9 ASSLGTGYDTQY
TRBJ2-7 TRBV5-5 ASSLDWGTYEQY
TRBJ1-2 TRBV2 ASSEGTVYGYT
TRBJ1-1 TRBV28 ATIKGHGVLEAF
TRBJ2-2 TRBV11-2 ASSSDRGRVTGELF
TRBJ2-7 TRBV19 ASSMGTLAGNEAYEQY
TRBJ1-2 TRBV9 ASSVGTTRSLANYGYT
TRBJ1-1 TRBV19 ASSMEGWAEAF
TRBJ1-1 TRBV19 ASSMDHREENTEAF
TRBJ2-3 TRBV6-6 ASRTGSLADTQY
TRBJ2-7 TRBV27 ASSLSGSAYEQY
TRBJ1-2 TRBV13 ASSLPGTGYGYT
TRBJ2-7 TRBV4-3 ASSQEYPGGSYEQY
TRBJ2-7 TRBV6-5 ASSYGTGASYEQY
TRBJ2-2 TRBV7-8 ASSLTSGSVAGELF
TRBJ2-1 TRBV19 ASSVGLVLGNEQF
TRBJ2-1 TRBV5-1 ASSLKGSYNEQF
TRBJ1-1 TRBV6-1 ATGPPMNTEAF